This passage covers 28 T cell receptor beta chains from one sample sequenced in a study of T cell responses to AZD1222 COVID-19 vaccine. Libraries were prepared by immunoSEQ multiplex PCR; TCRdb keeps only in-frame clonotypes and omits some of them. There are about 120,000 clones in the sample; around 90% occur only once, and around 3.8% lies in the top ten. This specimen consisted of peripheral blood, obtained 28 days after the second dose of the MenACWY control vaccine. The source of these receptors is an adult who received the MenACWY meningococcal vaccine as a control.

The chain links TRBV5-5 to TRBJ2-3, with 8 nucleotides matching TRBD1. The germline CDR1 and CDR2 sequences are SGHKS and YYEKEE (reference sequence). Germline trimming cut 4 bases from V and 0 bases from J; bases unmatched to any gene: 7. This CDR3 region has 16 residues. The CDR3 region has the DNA TGTGCCAGCAGCGTCCGGGACAGGTCTAGCACAGATACGCAGTATTTT. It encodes CASSVRDRSSTDTQYF.

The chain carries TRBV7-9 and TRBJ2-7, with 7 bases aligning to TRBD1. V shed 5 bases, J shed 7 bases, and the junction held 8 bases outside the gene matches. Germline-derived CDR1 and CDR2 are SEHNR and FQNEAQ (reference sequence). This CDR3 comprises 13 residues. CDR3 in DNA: TGTGCCAGCAGCCCACAGGGGTTAGAGGAGCAGTACGTC. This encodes CASSPQGLEEQYV.

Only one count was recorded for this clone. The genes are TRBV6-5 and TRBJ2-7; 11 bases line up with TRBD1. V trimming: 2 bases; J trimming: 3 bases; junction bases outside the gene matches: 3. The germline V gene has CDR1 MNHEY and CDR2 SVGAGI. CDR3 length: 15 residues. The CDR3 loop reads CASSYRGQGVYEQYF. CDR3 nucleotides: TGTGCCAGCAGTTACCGGGGACAGGGGGTCTACGAGCAGTACTTC.

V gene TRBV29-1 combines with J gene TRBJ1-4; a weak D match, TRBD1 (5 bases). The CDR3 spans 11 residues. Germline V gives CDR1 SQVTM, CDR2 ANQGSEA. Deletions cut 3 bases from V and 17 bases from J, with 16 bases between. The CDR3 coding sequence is TGCAGCGTTGAGTCCCACCGGGACCGCTTTTTT. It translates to CSVESHRDRFF.

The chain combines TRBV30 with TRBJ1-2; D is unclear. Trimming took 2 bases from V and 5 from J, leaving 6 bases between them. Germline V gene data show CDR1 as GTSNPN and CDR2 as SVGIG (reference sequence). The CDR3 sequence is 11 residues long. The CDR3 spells CAWSPVYGYTF. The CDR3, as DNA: TGTGCCTGGAGTCCTGTTTATGGCTACACCTTC.

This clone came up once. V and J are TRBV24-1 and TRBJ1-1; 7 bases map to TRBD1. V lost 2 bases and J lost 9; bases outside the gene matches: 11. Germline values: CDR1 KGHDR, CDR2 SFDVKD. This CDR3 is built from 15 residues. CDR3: CATSDSGTAYDKAFF. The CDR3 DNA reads TGTGCCACCAGTGATTCGGGGACAGCCTATGATAAAGCTTTCTTT.

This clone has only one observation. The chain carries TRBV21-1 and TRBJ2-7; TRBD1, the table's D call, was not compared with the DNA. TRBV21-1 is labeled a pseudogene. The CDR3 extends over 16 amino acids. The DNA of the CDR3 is TGTGCCAGCAGCATGGCGCCAGGGGACCCCCTCCACGAGCAGTACGTC. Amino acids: CASSMAPGDPLHEQYV.

In DNA form, the CDR3 reads TGTGCCAGCAGCCCCCGCGGTGGGACTAGTACCTACGAGCAGTACTTC. Translating gives CASSPRGGTSTYEQYF. V gene TRBV7-2 combines with J gene TRBJ2-7; 8 bases match TRBD2. This CDR3 has 16 residues. CDR1 and CDR2 from the germline V gene are SGHTA and FQGNSA. With 5 bases clipped from V and 2 bases from J, the junction kept 11 bases outside the gene matches.

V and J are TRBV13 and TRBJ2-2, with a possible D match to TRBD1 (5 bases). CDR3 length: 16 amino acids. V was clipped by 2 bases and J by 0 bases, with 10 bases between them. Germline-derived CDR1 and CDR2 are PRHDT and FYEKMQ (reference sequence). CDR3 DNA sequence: TGTGCCAGCAGCTTAAGTCCAGGGCCGAACACCGGGGAGCTGTTTTTT. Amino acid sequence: CASSLSPGPNTGELFF.

CDR3 bases: TGTGCCACCGGCGGATACAATGAGCAGTTCTTC. Protein sequence: CATGGYNEQFF. The gene calls are TRBV24-1 and TRBJ2-1; D call uncertain. V lost 9 bases, J lost 4 bases, and 6 bases lay in between. The germline V gene has CDR1 KGHDR and CDR2 SFDVKD. The CDR3 runs to 11 residues.

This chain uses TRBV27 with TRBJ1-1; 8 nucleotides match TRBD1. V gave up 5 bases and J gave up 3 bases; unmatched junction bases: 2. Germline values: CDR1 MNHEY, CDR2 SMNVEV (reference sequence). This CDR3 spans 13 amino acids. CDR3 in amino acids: CASSDRGHTEAFF. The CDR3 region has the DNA TGTGCCAGCAGTGACAGGGGCCACACTGAAGCTTTCTTT.

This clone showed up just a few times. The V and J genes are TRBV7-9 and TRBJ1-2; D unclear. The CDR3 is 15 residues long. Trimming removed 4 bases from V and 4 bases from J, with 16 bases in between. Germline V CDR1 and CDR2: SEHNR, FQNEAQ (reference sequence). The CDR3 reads CASSWESKVGYGYTF. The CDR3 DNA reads TGTGCCAGCAGCTGGGAGTCAAAAGTTGGCTATGGCTACACCTTC.

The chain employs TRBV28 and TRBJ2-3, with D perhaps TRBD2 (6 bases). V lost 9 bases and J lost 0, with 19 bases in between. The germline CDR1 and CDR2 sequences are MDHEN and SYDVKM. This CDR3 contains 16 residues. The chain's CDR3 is CASTPIRAGSTDTQYF. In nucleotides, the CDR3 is TGTGCCAGTACTCCTATTCGGGCGGGGAGCACAGATACGCAGTATTTT.

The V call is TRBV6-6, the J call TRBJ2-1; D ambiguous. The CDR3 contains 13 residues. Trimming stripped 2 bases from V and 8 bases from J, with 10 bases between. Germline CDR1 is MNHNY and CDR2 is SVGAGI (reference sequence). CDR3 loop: CASSYVPRYEQFF. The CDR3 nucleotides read TGTGCCAGCAGTTACGTCCCTAGATATGAGCAGTTCTTC.

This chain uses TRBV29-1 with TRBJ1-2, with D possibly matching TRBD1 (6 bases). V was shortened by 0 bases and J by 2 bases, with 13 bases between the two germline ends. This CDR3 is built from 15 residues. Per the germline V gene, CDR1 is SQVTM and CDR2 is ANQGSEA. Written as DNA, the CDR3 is TGCAGCGTTGAAGATCTAGGGGGAGCGAACTATGGCTACACCTTC. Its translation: CSVEDLGGANYGYTF.

The CDR3 loop reads CATSRDRGFTPRELFF. In DNA, the CDR3 is TGTGCCACCAGCAGAGATCGGGGGTTTACTCCGAGGGAGCTGTTTTTT. The chain employs TRBV15 and TRBJ2-2; weak D call: TRBD2 (6 bases). The CDR3 consists of 16 residues. V was clipped by 0 bases and J by 9 bases, with 17 bases between them. Looked up from germline, CDR1 is LNHNV and CDR2 is YYDKDF (reference sequence).

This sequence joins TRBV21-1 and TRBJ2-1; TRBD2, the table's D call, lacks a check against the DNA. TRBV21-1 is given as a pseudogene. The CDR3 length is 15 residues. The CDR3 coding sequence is TGTGCCAGCAGCAGCCGGGGACTAGCGATAGGAGAGCAGTTCTTC. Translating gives CASSSRGLAIGEQFF.

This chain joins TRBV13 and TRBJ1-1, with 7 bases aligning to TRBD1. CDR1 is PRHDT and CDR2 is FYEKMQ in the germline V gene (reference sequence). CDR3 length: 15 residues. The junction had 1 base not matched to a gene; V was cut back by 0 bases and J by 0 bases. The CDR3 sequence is CASSLGDRLNTEAFF. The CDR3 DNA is TGTGCCAGCAGCTTAGGGGACAGGCTGAACACTGAAGCTTTCTTT.

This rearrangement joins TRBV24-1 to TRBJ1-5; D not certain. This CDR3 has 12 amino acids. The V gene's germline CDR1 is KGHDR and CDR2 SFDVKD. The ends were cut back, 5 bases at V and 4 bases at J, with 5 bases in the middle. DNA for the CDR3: TGTGCCACCAGTGTAGATAATCAGCCCCAGCATTTT. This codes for CATSVDNQPQHF.

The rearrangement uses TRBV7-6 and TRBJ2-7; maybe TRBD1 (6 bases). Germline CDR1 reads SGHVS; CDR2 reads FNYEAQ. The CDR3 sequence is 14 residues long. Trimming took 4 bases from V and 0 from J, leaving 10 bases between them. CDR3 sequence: CASSSWDTSYEQYF. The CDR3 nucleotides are TGTGCCAGCAGCTCTTGGGACACCTCCTACGAGCAGTACTTC.

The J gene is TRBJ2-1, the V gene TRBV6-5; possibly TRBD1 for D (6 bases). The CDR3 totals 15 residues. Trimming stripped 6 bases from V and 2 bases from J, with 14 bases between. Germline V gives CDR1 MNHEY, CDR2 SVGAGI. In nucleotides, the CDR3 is TGTGCCAGCAGCAGAAGACAGGCCCCCTACAATGAGCAGTTCTTC. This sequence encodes CASSRRQAPYNEQFF.

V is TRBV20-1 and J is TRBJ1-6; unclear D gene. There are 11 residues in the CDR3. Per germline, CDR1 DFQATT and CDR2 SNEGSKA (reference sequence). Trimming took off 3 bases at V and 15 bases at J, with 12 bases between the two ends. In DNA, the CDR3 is TGCAGTGCTAGTGAGCCCGCTGGCCTCCACTTT. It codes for CSASEPAGLHF.

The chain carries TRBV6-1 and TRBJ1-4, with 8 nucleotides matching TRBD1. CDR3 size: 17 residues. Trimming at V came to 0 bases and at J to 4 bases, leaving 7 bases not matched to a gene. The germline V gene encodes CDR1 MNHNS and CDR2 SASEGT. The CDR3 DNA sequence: TGTGCCAGCAGTGAAGCGCTTCGGGGGACAGGTAATGAAAAACTGTTTTTT. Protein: CASSEALRGTGNEKLFF.

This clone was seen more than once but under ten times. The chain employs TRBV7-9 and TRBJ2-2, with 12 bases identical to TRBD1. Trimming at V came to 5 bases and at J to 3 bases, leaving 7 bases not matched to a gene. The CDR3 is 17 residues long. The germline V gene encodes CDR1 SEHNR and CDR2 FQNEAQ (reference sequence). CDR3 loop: CASSARDRGQDTGELFF. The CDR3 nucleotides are TGTGCCAGCAGCGCAAGGGACAGGGGGCAGGACACCGGGGAGCTGTTTTTT.

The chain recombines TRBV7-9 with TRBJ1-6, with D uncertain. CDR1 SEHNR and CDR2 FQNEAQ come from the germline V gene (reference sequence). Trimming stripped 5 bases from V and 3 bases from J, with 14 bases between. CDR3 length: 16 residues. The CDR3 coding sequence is TGTGCCAGCAGCCGACCAGCGCCCGACTATAATTCACCCCTCCACTTT. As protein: CASSRPAPDYNSPLHF.

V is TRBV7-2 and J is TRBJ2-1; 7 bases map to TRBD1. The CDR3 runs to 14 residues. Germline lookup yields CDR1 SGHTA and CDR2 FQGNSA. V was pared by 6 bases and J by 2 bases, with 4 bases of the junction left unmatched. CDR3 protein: CASRQTGAYNEQFF. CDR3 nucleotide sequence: TGTGCCAGCAGGCAAACAGGGGCCTACAATGAGCAGTTCTTC.

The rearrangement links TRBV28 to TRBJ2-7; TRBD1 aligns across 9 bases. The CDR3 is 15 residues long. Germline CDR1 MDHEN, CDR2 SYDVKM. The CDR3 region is CASSSTGGLAYGQYV. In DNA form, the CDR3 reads TGTGCCAGCAGTTCAACAGGGGGCTTAGCCTACGGGCAGTACGTC.

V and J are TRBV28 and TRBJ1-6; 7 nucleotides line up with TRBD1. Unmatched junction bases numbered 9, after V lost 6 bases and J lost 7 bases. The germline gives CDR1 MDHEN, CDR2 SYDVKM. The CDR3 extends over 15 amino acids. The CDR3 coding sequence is TGTGCCAGCAGGCTAGGGGGCGAAAGGAATTCACCCCTCCACTTT. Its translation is CASRLGGERNSPLHF. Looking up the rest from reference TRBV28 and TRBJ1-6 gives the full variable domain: DVKVTQSSRYLVKRTGEKVFLECVQDMDHENMFWYRQDPGLGLRLIYFSYDVKMKEKGDIPEGYSVSREKKERFSLILESASTNQTSMYLCASRLGGERNSPLHFGNGTRLTVT.